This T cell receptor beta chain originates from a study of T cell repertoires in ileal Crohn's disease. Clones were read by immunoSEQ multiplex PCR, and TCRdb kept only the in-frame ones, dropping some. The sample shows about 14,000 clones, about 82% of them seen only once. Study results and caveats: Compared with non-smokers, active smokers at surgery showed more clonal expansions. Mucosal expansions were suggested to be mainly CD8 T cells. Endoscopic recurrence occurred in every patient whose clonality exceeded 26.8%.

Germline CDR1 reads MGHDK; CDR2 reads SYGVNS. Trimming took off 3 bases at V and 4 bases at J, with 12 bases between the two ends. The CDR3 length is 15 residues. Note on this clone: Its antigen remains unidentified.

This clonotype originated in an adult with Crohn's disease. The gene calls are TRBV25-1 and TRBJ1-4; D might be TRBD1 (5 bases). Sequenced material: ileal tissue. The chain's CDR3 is CASSEIRDSNEKLFF. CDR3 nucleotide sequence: TGTGCCAGCAGTGAGATTCGCGACAGTAATGAAAAACTGTTTTTT. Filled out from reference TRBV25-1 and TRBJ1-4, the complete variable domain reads EADIYQTPRYLVIGTGKKITLECSQTMGHDKMYWYQQDPGMELHLIHYSYGVNSTEKGDLSSESTVSRIRTEHFPLTLESARPSHTSQYLCASSEIRDSNEKLFFGSGTQLSVL.